This T cell receptor beta chain is from a study of cytomegalovirus exposure and HLA in healthy donors. Concerning this clone itself: Its antigen is unidentified.

The study's findings and limits: Researchers counted about 150 TCR beta chains as cytomegalovirus-associated. In a later analysis, TCR beta V- and J-gene trimming showed a link to a missense DCLRE1C variant. In an earlier analysis, about 87% or about 30%: the productive usage of most TCR beta V segments.

Both 60 Vbeta primers and 13 Jbeta primers went into the PCR. Source study methods: A later analysis tallied tens of millions of unique TCR beta chains, about 11 million of them shared. The table came from immunoSEQ multiplex PCR; TCRdb's copy has only in-frame clones and leaves some out. V and J calls and clone size follow that table, whereas D and trimming were derived from the DNA. The sample consists of around 130,000 clones, roughly 88% of them appearing once. This sequence was found in a man aged 45 to 65 in good health and CMV-seronegative. The specimen sequenced was PBMCs.

CDR3 loop: CASSAQLPGTGWDTEAFF. In DNA form, the CDR3 reads TGTGCCAGCAGTGCCCAACTACCCGGGACAGGTTGGGACACTGAAGCTTTCTTT. This chain links TRBV2 with TRBJ1-1, with 8 bases fitting TRBD1. CDR1 is SNHLY, CDR2 FYNNEI, per germline. The V and J ends lost 4 bases and 3 bases, in that order; junction bases with no gene match: 16. The CDR3 consists of 18 residues.